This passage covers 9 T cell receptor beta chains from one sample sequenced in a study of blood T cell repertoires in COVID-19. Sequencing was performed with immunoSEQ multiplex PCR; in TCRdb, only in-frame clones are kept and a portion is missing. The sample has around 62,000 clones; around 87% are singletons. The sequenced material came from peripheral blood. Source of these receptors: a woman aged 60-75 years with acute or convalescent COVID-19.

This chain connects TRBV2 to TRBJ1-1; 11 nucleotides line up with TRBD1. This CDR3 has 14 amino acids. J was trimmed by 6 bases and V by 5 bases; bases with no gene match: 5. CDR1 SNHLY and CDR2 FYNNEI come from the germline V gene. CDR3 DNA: TGTGCCAGCAGTCTAACGGGACAGGGGGCTGAAGCTTTCTTT. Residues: CASSLTGQGAEAFF.

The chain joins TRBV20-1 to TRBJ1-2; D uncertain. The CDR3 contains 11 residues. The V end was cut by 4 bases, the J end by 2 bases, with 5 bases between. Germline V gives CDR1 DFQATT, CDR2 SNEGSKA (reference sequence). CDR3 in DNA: TGCAGTGCTACAGGAAACTATGGCTACACCTTC. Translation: CSATGNYGYTF.

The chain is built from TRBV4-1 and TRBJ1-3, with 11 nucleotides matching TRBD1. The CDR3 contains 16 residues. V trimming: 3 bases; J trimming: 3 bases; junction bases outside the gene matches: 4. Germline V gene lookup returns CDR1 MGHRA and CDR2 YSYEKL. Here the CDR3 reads CASSHLDRGHGNTIYF. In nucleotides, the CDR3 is TGCGCCAGCAGCCATTTGGACAGGGGGCATGGAAACACCATATATTTT.

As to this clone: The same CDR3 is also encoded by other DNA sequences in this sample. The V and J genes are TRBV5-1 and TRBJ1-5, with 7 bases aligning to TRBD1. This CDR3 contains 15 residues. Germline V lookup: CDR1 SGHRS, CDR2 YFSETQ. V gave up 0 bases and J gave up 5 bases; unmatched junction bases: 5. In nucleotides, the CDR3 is TGCGCCAGCAGCTTGGGAGACAGGGAGGATCAGCCCCAGCATTTT. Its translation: CASSLGDREDQPQHF.

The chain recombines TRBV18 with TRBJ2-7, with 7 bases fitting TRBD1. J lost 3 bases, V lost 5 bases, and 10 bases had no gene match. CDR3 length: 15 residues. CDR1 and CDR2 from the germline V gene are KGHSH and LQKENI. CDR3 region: CASSVGQAYVYEQYV. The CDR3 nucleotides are TGTGCCAGCTCAGTCGGACAGGCGTACGTCTACGAGCAGTACGTC.

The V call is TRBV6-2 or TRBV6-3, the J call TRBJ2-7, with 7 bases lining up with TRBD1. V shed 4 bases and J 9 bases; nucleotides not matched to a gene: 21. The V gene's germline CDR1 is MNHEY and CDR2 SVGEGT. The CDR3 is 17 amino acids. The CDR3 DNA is TGTGCCAGCAGTTCGACCAAATCGACGTCGCGGCCAGGGGGGCAGTACGTC. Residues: CASSSTKSTSRPGGQYV.

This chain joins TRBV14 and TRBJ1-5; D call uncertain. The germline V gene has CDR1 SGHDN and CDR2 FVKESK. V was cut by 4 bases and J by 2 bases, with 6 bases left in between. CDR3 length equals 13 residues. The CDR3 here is CASSLSGNQPQHF. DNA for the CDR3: TGTGCCAGCAGCCTCTCGGGCAATCAGCCCCAGCATTTT.

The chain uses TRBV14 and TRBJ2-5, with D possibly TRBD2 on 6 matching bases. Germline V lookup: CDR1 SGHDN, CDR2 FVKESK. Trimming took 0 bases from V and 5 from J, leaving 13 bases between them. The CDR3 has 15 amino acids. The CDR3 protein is CASSQESGVWETQYF. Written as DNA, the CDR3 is TGTGCCAGCAGCCAAGAATCGGGGGTTTGGGAGACCCAGTACTTC.

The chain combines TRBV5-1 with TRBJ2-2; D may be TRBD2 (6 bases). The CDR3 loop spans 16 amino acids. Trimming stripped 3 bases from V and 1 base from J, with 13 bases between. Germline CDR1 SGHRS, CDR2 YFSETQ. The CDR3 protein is CASSYGGTGNTGELFF. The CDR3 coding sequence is TGCGCCAGCAGCTATGGGGGGACGGGGAACACCGGGGAGCTGTTTTTT.